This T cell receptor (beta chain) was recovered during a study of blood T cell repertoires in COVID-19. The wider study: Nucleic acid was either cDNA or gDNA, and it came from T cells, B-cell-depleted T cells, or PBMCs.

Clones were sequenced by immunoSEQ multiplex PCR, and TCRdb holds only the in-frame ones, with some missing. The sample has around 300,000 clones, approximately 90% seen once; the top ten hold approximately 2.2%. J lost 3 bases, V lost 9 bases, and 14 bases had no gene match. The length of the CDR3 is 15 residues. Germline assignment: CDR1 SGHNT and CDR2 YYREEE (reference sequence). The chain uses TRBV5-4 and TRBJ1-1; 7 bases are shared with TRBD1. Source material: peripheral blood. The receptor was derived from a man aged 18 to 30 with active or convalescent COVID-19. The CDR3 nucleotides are TGTGCCACCGCGACGGAGGGGGCTCGTGACACTGAAGCTTTCTTT. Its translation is CATATEGARDTEAFF.